The 3 T cell receptor beta chains in this list originate from one sample, sequenced in a study of response to subunit inactivated influenza vaccine. TCRdb recomputed calls from the RT-PCR reads with MiXCR, one row per CDR3 protein. This sample has hundreds of thousands of distinct CDR3 sequences, with 12% found just once. Sequenced here: PBMCs from blood, sampled on the day of vaccination. The source is a man aged 45-65 years who received an inactivated influenza vaccine.

The rearrangement uses TRBV4-3 and TRBJ2-1, with a possible D match to TRBD2 (5 bases). The CDR3 runs 14 residues. In germline, CDR1 is LGHNA, CDR2 YSLEER. Deletions cut 3 bases from V and 5 bases from J, with 11 bases between. This chain's CDR3 is CASSQGSSDNEQFF. The DNA for the CDR3 is TGCGCCAGCAGCCAGGGGAGTTCGGACAATGAGCAGTTCTTC.

The chain employs TRBV5-1 and TRBJ1-2, with unresolved D. This CDR3 contains 15 residues. From germline, CDR1 is SGHRS and CDR2 YFSETQ. With 0 bases removed from V and 5 bases from J, the gap between germline ends came to 14 bases. The DNA of the CDR3 is TGCGCCAGCAGCTTGGATGGCAGCCAGAATTATGGCTACACCTTC. Encoded protein: CASSLDGSQNYGYTF.

This clonotype was counted a few times. This sequence joins TRBV7-2 and TRBJ2-1; D possibly corresponds to TRBD2 (6 bases). Germline loops: CDR1 SGHTA, CDR2 FQGNSA. The CDR3 length is 13 residues. Trimming removed 4 bases from V and 12 bases from J, with 16 bases in between. CDR3 in amino acids: CASSSGGWGWQFF. In DNA, the CDR3 is TGTGCCAGCAGCTCCGGGGGTTGGGGGTGGCAGTTCTTC.